A selection of T cell receptor beta chains follows, all from one sample in a study of blood T cell repertoires in COVID-19. Data came from immunoSEQ multiplex PCR; TCRdb stores just in-frame clones and leaves some out. The table records about 140,000 clones, under 85% of them present only once. The source material was PBMCs or T cells enriched from blood (not recorded which). The receptors shown here come from a young woman who had been exposed to COVID-19. CDR3s include the opening cysteine and the closing phenylalanine or tryptophan. The D gene is left open where the match is weak. The size field is filled for only some rows; it gives once, few, many or a size class.

>16|TRBJ2-1|.|.|TRBV7-9
CASSLVRATNRNEQFF
TGTGCCAGCAGCTTAGTGCGGGCGACGAATAGGAATGAGCAGTTCTTC
>16|TRBJ1-1|.|TRBD1|TRBV29-1
CSAPPETGQMNTEAFF
TGCAGCGCCCCCCCCGAGACAGGGCAAATGAACACTGAAGCTTTCTTT
>13|TRBJ2-5|few|.|TRBV30
CAWSPPSEETQYF
TGTGCCTGGAGCCCTCCCAGCGAGGAGACCCAGTACTTC
>12|TRBJ1-2|.|.|TRBV6-6
CASSLKTDGYTF
TGTGCCAGCAGCCTCAAGACAGATGGCTACACCTTC
>12|TRBJ1-2|.|.|TRBV30
CAWSVGQGSYTF
TGTGCCTGGAGTGTAGGCCAGGGGAGCTACACCTTC
>13|TRBJ2-1|.|.|TRBV28
CATVPSDHNEQFF
TGTGCCACCGTCCCTAGCGACCACAATGAGCAGTTCTTC
>12|TRBJ1-6|.|.|TRBV27
CASSLGGSPLHF
TGTGCCAGCAGTTTGGGGGGATCACCCCTCCACTTT
>14|TRBJ2-5|.|TRBD1|TRBV6-5
CASSFGTAQETQYF
TGTGCCAGCAGTTTCGGGACAGCCCAAGAGACCCAGTACTTC
>15|TRBJ2-1|.|.|TRBV4-1
CASSQADSPNNEQFF
TGCGCCAGCAGCCAAGCGGACTCCCCGAACAATGAGCAGTTCTTC
>13|TRBJ2-7|.|TRBD2|TRBV6-2/TRBV6-3
CASSYWREDEQYF
TGTGCCAGCAGTTACTGGCGGGAGGACGAGCAGTACTTC
>15|TRBJ2-7|many|TRBD2|TRBV6-2/TRBV6-3
CASSGPGLASYEQYF
TGTGCCAGCAGTGGTCCGGGACTAGCCTCCTACGAGCAGTACTTC
>14|TRBJ2-3|few|.|TRBV7-2
CASSLVSYGDTQYF
TGTGCCAGCAGCTTAGTAAGTTACGGAGATACGCAGTATTTT
>18|TRBJ1-5|.|TRBD1|TRBV28
CASSLIMGTGGPNQPQHF
TGTGCCAGCAGTTTGATTATGGGGACAGGGGGCCCCAATCAGCCCCAGCATTTT
>13|TRBJ1-1|.|TRBD1|TRBV7-8
CASSLTGVTEAFF
TGTGCCAGCAGCTTGACAGGGGTGACTGAAGCTTTCTTT
>16|TRBJ2-1|.|TRBD2|TRBV4-3
CASSQGELAGSHEQFF
TGCGCCAGCAGCCAAGGTGAACTAGCGGGCTCCCATGAGCAGTTCTTC
>14|TRBJ2-7|.|.|TRBV28
CASTRGGTLYEQYF
TGTGCCAGCACTCGTGGGGGGACTCTGTACGAGCAGTACTTC
>14|TRBJ1-2|.|TRBD1|TRBV4-1
CASSHTRDSYGYTF
TGCGCCAGCAGCCACACAAGGGACAGCTATGGCTACACCTTC
>15|TRBJ1-1|.|TRBD1|TRBV18
CASSPRTGQNTEAFF
TGTGCCAGCTCACCCCGGACAGGACAGAACACTGAAGCTTTCTTT
>16|TRBJ2-2|.|TRBD2|TRBV30
CAVDRRELANTGELFF
TGTGCTGTAGATCGGCGGGAGTTAGCGAACACCGGGGAGCTGTTTTTT
>17|TRBJ1-5|once|.|TRBV28
CASSPIRGGHSNQPQHF
TGTGCCAGCAGCCCAATCAGGGGTGGTCATAGCAATCAGCCCCAGCATTTT
>16|TRBJ1-2|.|TRBD1|TRBV7-8
CASSLTTGAGFYGYTF
TGTGCCAGCAGCTTGACAACAGGGGCAGGGTTCTATGGCTACACCTTC
>15|TRBJ2-5|.|.|TRBV27
CASSGSIATQETQYF
TGTGCCAGCAGTGGGAGCATAGCGACCCAAGAGACCCAGTACTTC